This T cell receptor (beta chain) was recorded in a study of cytomegalovirus exposure and HLA in healthy donors. Study-level findings and limits: It was in a later analysis that TCR association rates were seen to vary by HLA locus, highest for DRB1 and lowest for HLA-C. The study listed under 200 cytomegalovirus-associated TCR beta chains. Fewer N-insertions than the approximately 610-donor mean were reportedly shown by an Asian-associated ancestry cluster in a later analysis.

A multiplex PCR was run with 60 Vbeta primers and 13 Jbeta primers. Repertoires were generated with immunoSEQ multiplex PCR, while TCRdb's copy carries only in-frame clones and drops some. The sample consists of roughly 160,000 clones, 87% of them appearing once. This clone appeared a few times. Its antigen is unknown. Sequencing was done on a sample of PBMCs. The clonotype originates from a woman aged 25 to 45 in good health and CMV-seronegative.

As DNA, the CDR3 is TGTGCCAGCAGCCCATTCGGACAGGGGGCAAGGGAGACCCAGTACTTC. Protein sequence: CASSPFGQGARETQYF. The rearrangement joins TRBV7-2 to TRBJ2-5; 11 bases match TRBD1. CDR1 and CDR2 from the germline V gene are SGHTA and FQGNSA. Losses at the gene ends were 5 bases for V and 5 bases for J; bases not matched to a gene: 10. The CDR3 totals 16 residues.